This record covers a single T cell receptor beta chain. CDR1 and CDR2 (germline): SGHVS, FQNEAQ. CDR3 length: 13 residues. Trimming removed 2 bases at V and 2 bases at J, with 7 bases between. Sequencing was performed with immunoSEQ multiplex PCR; in TCRdb, only in-frame clones are kept and a portion is missing. The sample includes some 130,000 clones, under 90% seen only once; the top ten take approximately 20%. This entry comes from a study of T cell responses to AZD1222 COVID-19 vaccine. This specimen was peripheral blood, taken on day 0 of AZD1222 vaccination. The sequence came from an adult in good health. The chain is built from TRBV7-8 and TRBJ2-7; TRBD2 is a possible D gene (6 bases). The CDR3 DNA is TGTGCCAGCAGCTTAACGGGGGCCTACGAGCAGTACTTC. It is translated as CASSLTGAYEQYF.